These 14 T cell receptor beta chains were all obtained from the same sample, sequenced in a study of T cells in Graves' hyperthyroidism and ophthalmopathy. Amplification targeted TCR beta CDR3 regions from RNA transcripts. First-round RT-PCR targeting the TCR CDR3 was performed with the HTBI primer set. Via MiXCR, TCRdb re-called the multiplex PCR reads, giving one row per CDR3 protein. The sample carries a few hundred thousand distinct CDR3 sequences, more than 15% recorded once. The material sequenced was blood. These receptors came from a woman in her twenties or thirties with Graves' hyperthyroidism.

This clonotype occurred many times. This rearrangement joins TRBV6-2 or TRBV6-3 to TRBJ2-5; D is possibly TRBD1 or TRBD2 (5 bases each). The V gene's germline CDR1 is MNHEY and CDR2 SVGEGT. The length of the CDR3 is 17 residues. Trimming removed 2 bases at V and 0 bases at J, with 16 bases between. This CDR3 is CASSYAGRQRYQETQYF. The CDR3 DNA is TGTGCCAGCAGTTACGCCGGCCGACAGCGGTACCAAGAGACCCAGTACTTC.

This clonotype was counted many times. The chain uses TRBV13 and TRBJ1-6; D call uncertain. Germline V gene sequence: CDR1 PRHDT, CDR2 FYEKMQ (reference sequence). The CDR3 runs to 14 residues. The V gene lost 0 bases and the J gene lost 9 bases, with 9 bases spanning the gap. The CDR3 loop reads CASSLGTVGSPLHF. CDR3 sequence (DNA): TGTGCCAGCAGCTTAGGTACGGTGGGTTCACCCCTCCACTTT.

This clonotype was detected only a few times. This sequence joins TRBV29-1 and TRBJ2-7; possibly TRBD2 for D (6 bases). Trimming left V 7 bases short and J 3 bases short, with 16 bases between. The CDR3 sequence is 13 residues long. In germline, CDR1 is SQVTM, CDR2 ANQGSEA. The CDR3 region is CSARSGLHYEQYF. As DNA, the CDR3 is TGCAGCGCTCGAAGCGGGCTACACTACGAGCAGTACTTC.

The chain combines TRBV29-1 with TRBJ2-5; 7 positions agree with TRBD2. The length of the CDR3 is 12 residues. With V trimmed by 7 bases and J by 2 bases, 4 bases remained unmatched. The germline CDR1 and CDR2 sequences are SQVTM and ANQGSEA. The CDR3 DNA is TGCAGCGGGCCAGCGGGGCAAGAGACCCAGTACTTC. This translates into CSGPAGQETQYF.

A remark on this clonotype: One junction end disagrees with the germline gene, perhaps due to a read error. The chain recombines TRBV7-9 with TRBJ2-1, with 9 bases identical to TRBD2. CDR1 is SEHNR, CDR2 FQNEAQ, per germline (reference sequence). The CDR3 sequence is 14 residues long. The CDR3 bases are TGTGCCAGCAGTTTAGCGGGAGCTTCGGATGAGCAGTTCTTC. It yields the protein CASSLAGASDEQFF.

This clonotype has a handful of counts. The chain joins TRBV27 to TRBJ2-1, with TRBD2 matching 10 bases. The CDR3 covers 14 residues. Trimming cost V 7 bases and J 5 bases; bases outside gene matches: 5. The germline gives CDR1 MNHEY, CDR2 SMNVEV (reference sequence). The DNA for the CDR3 is TGTGCCAGCACCCGGACTAGCGGCAACAATGAGCAGTTCTTC. Translation: CASTRTSGNNEQFF.

This chain uses TRBV2 with TRBJ1-5; TRBD1 agrees at 7 bases. This CDR3 region has 15 residues. CDR1 SNHLY and CDR2 FYNNEI come from the germline V gene. V dropped 6 bases and J dropped 6; count of bases not matched to a gene: 11. CDR3 sequence reads: CASRERQGDPQPQHF. Here the CDR3 DNA reads TGTGCCAGCAGAGAGAGACAGGGTGACCCTCAGCCCCAGCATTTT.

As regards this clonotype: One end of the junction does not line up with germline, which may come from a read error. V gene TRBV6-2 or TRBV6-3 combines with J gene TRBJ2-1, with 7 bases matching TRBD1. Germline V gene data show CDR1 as MNHEY and CDR2 as SVGEGT. The CDR3 is 14 amino acids. The CDR3 reads CACRYRGSHNEQFF. The CDR3, as DNA: TGTGCCTGCAGATACAGGGGTAGTCACAATGAGCAGTTCTTC.

This clonotype was detected many times. The genes are TRBV2 and TRBJ1-2; a possible D gene is TRBD1 (6 bases). Trimming took off 4 bases at V and 8 bases at J, with 14 bases between the two ends. The germline CDR1 and CDR2 sequences are SNHLY and FYNNEI. The CDR3 is made up of 13 amino acids. CDR3 sequence (DNA): TGTGCCAGCAGTGGGCAGGGGCTCGGCGGCTACACCTTC. Protein: CASSGQGLGGYTF.

This clonotype was recorded many times. This sequence joins TRBV6-2 or TRBV6-3 and TRBJ2-7; 8 positions match TRBD1. Trimming removed 7 bases from V and 3 bases from J; junction bases left unmatched: 8. In germline, CDR1 is MNHEY, CDR2 SVGEGT. The CDR3 contains 14 residues. The CDR3 protein is CASISWTGYYEQYF. The DNA for the CDR3 is TGTGCCAGCATTTCCTGGACAGGGTACTACGAGCAGTACTTC.

The rearrangement links TRBV6-1 to TRBJ2-2; no reliable D call. V was shortened by 7 bases and J by 5 bases, with 8 bases between the two germline ends. Germline assignment: CDR1 MNHNS and CDR2 SASEGT. CDR3 length: 12 residues. Here the CDR3 DNA reads TGTGCCAGCAATACCAAGACCGGGGAGCTGTTTTTT. Protein sequence: CASNTKTGELFF.

The V and J genes are TRBV7-9 and TRBJ2-2; 7 positions match TRBD2. The ends lost 0 bases at V and 8 bases at J; junction bases unmatched: 3. The CDR3 is 14 residues long. Germline lookup yields CDR1 SEHNR and CDR2 FQNEAQ (reference sequence). CDR3 sequence (DNA): TGTGCCAGCAGCTTAGCCGGGACTAAAGGGGAGCTGTTTTTT. Translating gives CASSLAGTKGELFF.

This clonotype was seen at least ten times. The chain carries TRBV3-1 and TRBJ1-6, with D possibly matching TRBD1 (6 bases). The CDR3 has 17 residues. Germline CDR1 is LGHDT and CDR2 is YNNKEL (reference sequence). Trimming stripped 0 bases from V and 4 bases from J, with 13 bases between. CDR3 DNA sequence: TGTGCCAGCAGCCAAGAAGGCGGGGGCCCTTATAATTCACCCCTCCACTTT. This sequence encodes CASSQEGGGPYNSPLHF.

V usage is TRBV28 and J usage is TRBJ1-5, with D perhaps TRBD1 (6 bases). Germline lookup yields CDR1 MDHEN and CDR2 SYDVKM. This CDR3 has 18 amino acids. Between the trimmed V and J ends, which lost 6 bases and 6 bases, there was a span of 27 bases. CDR3 sequence (DNA): TGTGCCAGCAGATCCCTCGGGGCAGGGGCCGAGTTAAGTCAGCCCCAGCATTTT. It translates to CASRSLGAGAELSQPQHF.